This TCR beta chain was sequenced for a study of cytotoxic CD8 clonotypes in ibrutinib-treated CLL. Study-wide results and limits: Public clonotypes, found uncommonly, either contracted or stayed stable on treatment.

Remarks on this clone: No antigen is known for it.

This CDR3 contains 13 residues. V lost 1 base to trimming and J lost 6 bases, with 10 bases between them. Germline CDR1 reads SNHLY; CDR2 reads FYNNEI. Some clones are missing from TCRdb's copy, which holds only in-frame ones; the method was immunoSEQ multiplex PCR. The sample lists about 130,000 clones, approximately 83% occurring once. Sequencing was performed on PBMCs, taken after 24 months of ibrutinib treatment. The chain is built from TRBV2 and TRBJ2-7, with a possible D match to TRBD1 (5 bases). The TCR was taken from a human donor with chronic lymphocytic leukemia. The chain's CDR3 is CASSEGGRSEQYF. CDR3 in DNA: TGTGCCAGCAGTGAAGGGGGCAGGTCCGAGCAGTACTTC. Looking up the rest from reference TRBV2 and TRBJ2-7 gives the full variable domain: EPEVTQTPSHQVTQMGQEVILRCVPISNHLYFYWYRQILGQKVEFLVSFYNNEISEKSEIFDDQFSVERPDGSNFTLKIRSTKLEDSAMYFCASSEGGRSEQYFGPGTRLTVT.